The 3 T cell receptor beta chains presented below share a single source sample, sequenced in a study of post-analysis software for immune sequencing data. Researchers reported that TCR beta cDNA libraries carried unique molecular identifiers. Each CDR3 protein is one row after TCRdb ran MiXCR on the PCR reads. This table has more than 350,000 distinct CDR3 sequences, about 40% appearing once. General study findings and limits: There were five TRBV segments more frequent in patients than controls, and TRBV5-6, TRBV5-1 and TRBV20-1 were among them.

The antigens these receptors bind are not known. Sequencing was performed on blood. The receptors come from a girl aged 2 to 9 with multiple sclerosis.

This clonotype was counted only a few times. This sequence joins TRBV3-1 and TRBJ1-6; D gene ambiguous. The length of the CDR3 is 13 residues. Trimming cost V 1 base and J 8 bases, with 6 bases left between them. The germline gives CDR1 LGHDT, CDR2 YNNKEL (reference sequence). The chain's CDR3 is CASSQAGDSPLHF. CDR3 nucleotides: TGTGCCAGCAGCCAAGCCGGCGATTCACCCCTCCACTTT.

Here the CDR3 DNA reads TGCAGCGTTCCCTCGGGAATACTCAGGGGGGGCTGGGGCACTGAAGCTTTCTTT. Its translation: CSVPSGILRGGWGTEAFF. J is TRBJ1-1 and V is TRBV29-1; 7 bases line up with TRBD1. This CDR3 region has 18 residues. V dropped 5 bases and J dropped 4; count of bases not matched to a gene: 22. The germline V gene has CDR1 SQVTM and CDR2 ANQGSEA.

The V gene is TRBV7-9, the J gene TRBJ2-4; D possibly corresponds to TRBD1 (6 bases). In germline, CDR1 is SEHNR, CDR2 FQNEAQ (reference sequence). Between the trimmed V and J ends, which lost 5 bases and 9 bases, there was a span of 11 bases. There are 12 residues in the CDR3. DNA of the CDR3: TGTGCCAGCAGCAAGCAGGGGAGCATTCAGTACTTC. Translated: CASSKQGSIQYF.